This TCR beta chain was identified during a study of cytomegalovirus exposure and HLA in healthy donors. Study-wide results and caveats: Reportedly, fewer N-insertions than the roughly 700-donor mean appeared in an Asian-associated ancestry cluster in a later analysis. Presence/absence comparisons presumed near-even sequencing depth among donors.

The CDR3 is made up of 14 amino acids. Trimming pared 3 bases from V and 1 base from J, leaving 9 bases between. Germline CDR1 and CDR2: GTSNPN and SVGIG (reference sequence). The PCR employed 60 Vbeta primers together with 13 Jbeta primers. Libraries were prepared by immunoSEQ multiplex PCR; TCRdb keeps only in-frame clonotypes and omits some of them. This sample carries about 170,000 clones, just under 80% of them seen once, and the ten largest clones take about 2.9%. As for the donors, each was a healthy bone marrow donor. In its sample, this clone was seen a few times. Its specificity is unknown. The clonotype originates from a woman in her forties or fifties in good health and CMV-seropositive. Sequenced material: PBMCs. The V gene is TRBV30, the J gene TRBJ2-2; unclear D gene. CDR3 nucleotide sequence: TGTGCCTGGAGGTCGGAGATGAACACCGGGGAGCTGTTTTTT. Translation: CAWRSEMNTGELFF.